This entry lists 10 T cell receptor beta chains sequenced from one sample in a study of blood T cells in healthy people across ages. A second PCR of 7 to 11 cycles used a sample-barcoded 5' primer and a J-beta primer mix. TCRdb reprocessed the 5' RACE reads with MiXCR, giving one entry per CDR3 protein. The sample contains some 560,000 distinct CDR3 sequences, about 28% of which appear only once. These data were also filed under a second study, of T cells of mothers and their children.

Sequenced sample: blood. Receptors were obtained from a boy aged 2 to 10 in good health.

This clonotype showed up many times. The gene calls are TRBV29-1 and TRBJ2-5; no firm D call. The V gene's germline CDR1 is SQVTM and CDR2 ANQGSEA. Deletions cut 4 bases from V and 5 bases from J, with 5 bases between. This CDR3 contains 10 residues. The CDR3 is CSVVGETQYF. The CDR3 DNA sequence: TGCAGCGTTGTCGGGGAGACCCAGTACTTC.

This clonotype turned up a few times. The chain has TRBV4-3 and TRBJ1-1; the D is unclear. Germline loops: CDR1 LGHNA, CDR2 YSLEER. V was shortened by 1 base and J by 1 base, with 10 bases between the two germline ends. The CDR3 runs 15 residues. CDR3 region: CASSQVFRGNTEAFF. CDR3 nucleotides: TGCGCCAGCAGCCAAGTGTTCCGTGGGAACACTGAAGCTTTCTTT.

This clonotype was seen only a few times. This chain connects TRBV6-6 to TRBJ2-5; D is undetermined. Trimming stripped 6 bases from V and 4 bases from J, with 21 bases between. Germline assignment: CDR1 MNHNY and CDR2 SVGAGI (reference sequence). The CDR3 length is 16 residues. The CDR3 spells CASRHHARVAAETQYF. DNA for the CDR3: TGTGCCAGCAGGCACCACGCTAGGGTGGCGGCAGAGACCCAGTACTTC.

V is TRBV9 and J is TRBJ1-1; the match to TRBD1 covers 8 bases. The CDR3 sequence is 16 residues long. After removal of 3 bases from V and 3 bases from J, the junction contained 10 bases not matched to a gene. Germline loops: CDR1 SGDLS, CDR2 YYNGEE. In DNA, the CDR3 is TGTGCCAGCAGCGCCGGGCAGGGGGCGTCCTACACTGAAGCTTTCTTT. It yields the protein CASSAGQGASYTEAFF.

The chain recombines TRBV20-1 with TRBJ1-2, with D tentatively TRBD1 (5 bases). Looked up from germline, CDR1 is DFQATT and CDR2 is SNEGSKA (reference sequence). V gave up 3 bases and J gave up 1 base, with 9 bases separating them. CDR3 size: 13 residues. CDR3 sequence reads: CSARGTGNYGYTF. As DNA, the CDR3 is TGCAGTGCTAGGGGGACGGGTAACTATGGCTACACCTTC.

The V call is TRBV6-2 or TRBV6-3, the J call TRBJ2-7, with D hard to call. The CDR3 is 13 residues long. Trimming left V 2 bases short and J 1 base short, with 6 bases between. The germline V gene encodes CDR1 MNHEY and CDR2 SVGEGT. The CDR3 region has the DNA TGTGCCAGCAGTTACGGGATTTCCTACGAGCAGTACTTC. Encoded protein: CASSYGISYEQYF.

The chain carries TRBV20-1 and TRBJ2-5; 8 bases map to TRBD2. The closer fit of TRBJ2-7 to the DNA end suggests the J call may be wrong. The length of the CDR3 is 14 residues. CDR1 DFQATT and CDR2 SNEGSKA come from the germline V gene (reference sequence). CDR3 coding DNA: TGCAGTGCTAGAGCGTCCAATCTAGCGGGCGAGCAGTACTTC. Translated: CSARASNLAGEQYF.

V is TRBV12-3 or TRBV12-4 and J is TRBJ2-5; D assignment may be TRBD1 or TRBD2 (5 bases each). Judging by the DNA end, TRBJ2-1 fits better; the J call may be wrong. The CDR3 contains 13 residues. The CDR3 is CASTWGSGYEQFF. CDR3 in DNA: TGTGCCAGCACCTGGGGGTCGGGCTATGAGCAGTTCTTC.

This clonotype turned up a few times. The J gene is TRBJ2-3, the V gene TRBV6-5; D is uncertain. The germline V and J ends were trimmed by 6 bases and 6 bases, with 10 bases remaining between them. The CDR3 loop spans 12 amino acids. Germline V gene lookup returns CDR1 MNHEY and CDR2 SVGAGI. This chain's CDR3 is CASSQTRDTQYF. The CDR3 DNA is TGTGCCAGCAGCCAGACGCGGGATACGCAGTATTTT.

V is TRBV28 and J is TRBJ1-1; a possible D gene is TRBD1 (5 bases). Germline V gene sequence: CDR1 MDHEN, CDR2 SYDVKM. The V gene lost 10 bases and the J gene lost 5 bases, with 14 bases spanning the gap. The CDR3 spans 12 residues. The CDR3 protein is CAIGEGWTEAFF. The CDR3 DNA reads TGTGCCATAGGGGAAGGTTGGACTGAAGCTTTCTTT.